This T cell receptor beta chain is drawn from a study of cytomegalovirus exposure and HLA in healthy donors. Study-wide findings and caveats: In vitro assays verified that three CMV-associated chains recognized CMV antigens specifically.

PCR was performed using 60 Vbeta and 13 Jbeta primers. Sequenced by immunoSEQ multiplex PCR; TCRdb stores in-frame clones only, minus some. The sample consists of under 130,000 clones, 79% of them appearing once. Concerning this clone: Its antigen is unknown.

The sequence was collected from a man between 45 and 60 years old in good health and CMV-seropositive. Sequencing was carried out using PBMCs.

CDR3 sequence reads: CASSRSAISYEQYF. In nucleotides, the CDR3 is TGTGCCAGCAGCCGTAGCGCCATCTCCTACGAGCAGTACTTC. V is TRBV9 and J is TRBJ2-7; a possible D gene is TRBD2 (5 bases). V gave up 4 bases and J gave up 0 bases, with 11 bases separating them. The CDR3 loop spans 14 amino acids. Germline V gene sequence: CDR1 SGDLS, CDR2 YYNGEE.